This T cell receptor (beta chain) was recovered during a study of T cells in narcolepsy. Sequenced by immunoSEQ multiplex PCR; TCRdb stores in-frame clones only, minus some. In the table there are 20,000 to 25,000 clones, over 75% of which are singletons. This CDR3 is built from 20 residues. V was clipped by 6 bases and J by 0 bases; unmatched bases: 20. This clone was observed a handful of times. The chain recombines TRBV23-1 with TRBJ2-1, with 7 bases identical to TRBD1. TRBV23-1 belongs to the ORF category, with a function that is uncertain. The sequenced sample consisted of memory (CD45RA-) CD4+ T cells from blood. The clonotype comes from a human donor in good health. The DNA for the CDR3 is TGCGCCAGCAGCCAAGAACCCCCGGGGACAGCTTCGAGCTCCTACAATGAGCAGTTCTTC. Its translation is CASSQEPPGTASSSYNEQFF.